This T cell receptor (beta chain) came from a study of shared clonotypes between healthy human individuals. General study results and limits: Expectations were that clonotype sharing among donors would be affected by sequencing depth.

The CDR3 contains 14 residues. J lost 2 bases, V lost 7 bases, and 4 bases had no gene match. Germline CDR1 MGHRA, CDR2 YSYEKL. The donor population consisted of healthy HIV-negative adults with no recent acute infections or vaccinations. Adult Caucasians living in Nashville, Tennessee made up all of the donors. Genomic DNA per cell subset filled all wells of several immunoSEQ plates. Sequencing used immunoSEQ multiplex PCR; TCRdb keeps in-frame clones, though not all of them. The data contain 2 million to 2.5 million clones, approximately 93% of them singletons. Regarding this clone: As yet, its antigen is unknown.

The clonotype originates from a man between 18 and 29 years old in good health. Some clones in this sample may be carry-over from other donors' samples. Sequences were obtained from naive CD4+ T cells from PBMCs. Subset of the sample: CD45RA+ positively selected. This chain uses TRBV4-1 with TRBJ2-7; 11 nucleotides agree with TRBD2. DNA of the CDR3: TGCGCCAGCACCCCGACTAGCGGGACCTACGAGCAGTACTTC. This codes for CASTPTSGTYEQYF.